The clone carrying this T cell receptor beta chain occurred once. MiXCR was run by TCRdb on the reads, yielding one entry per CDR3 protein. The data hold some 700,000 distinct CDR3 sequences, with 35% to 45% observed a single time. This entry is derived from a study of T cell repertoires in cytomegalovirus infection. Study information: Public TCR beta signature analysis indicated the presence of both CMV infection and matching HLA type.

The germline CDR1 and CDR2 sequences are SQVTM and ANQGSEA. The V end was cut by 7 bases, the J end by 0 bases, with 16 bases between. The CDR3 runs 15 residues. Sequencing was done on a sample of PBMCs. The sequence was collected from a human donor in good health (CMV status not recorded). Some clones in this sample may be carry-over from other donors' samples. The chain links TRBV29-1 to TRBJ2-1; a possible D gene is TRBD2 (5 bases). CDR3 loop: CSAYPPGSSYNEQFF. CDR3 in DNA: TGCAGCGCATATCCTCCGGGGAGCTCCTACAATGAGCAGTTCTTC.